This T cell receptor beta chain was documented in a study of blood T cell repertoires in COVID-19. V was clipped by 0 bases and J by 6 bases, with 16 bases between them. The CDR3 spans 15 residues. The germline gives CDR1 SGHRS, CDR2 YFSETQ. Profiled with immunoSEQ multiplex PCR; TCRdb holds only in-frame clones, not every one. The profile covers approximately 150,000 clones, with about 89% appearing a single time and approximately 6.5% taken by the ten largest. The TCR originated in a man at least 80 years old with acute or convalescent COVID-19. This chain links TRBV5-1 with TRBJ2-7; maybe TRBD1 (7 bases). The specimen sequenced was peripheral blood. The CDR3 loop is CASSLVGGGQSEQYF. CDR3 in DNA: TGCGCCAGCAGCTTGGTTGGAGGGGGCCAGAGCGAGCAGTACTTC.